Described below is a single T cell receptor beta chain sequence and its context. In the same sample, other DNA sequences code for this CDR3. CDR3 length equals 14 residues. V was clipped by 0 bases and J by 2 bases, with 6 bases between them. The germline gives CDR1 SGHRS, CDR2 YFSETQ. Assay: immunoSEQ multiplex PCR; the TCRdb copy retains only in-frame clones and omits some. This sample has fewer than 350,000 clones; more than 75% occur once, and the top ten carry 2% to 2.5%. The participants were between about 18 and 90 years old and came from some 25 US areas. The sample comes from a study of blood T cell repertoires in COVID-19. Study overall: COVID-19 samples, acute and convalescent, were from the United States, Italy and Spain.

This rearrangement joins TRBV5-1 to TRBJ1-5; no definite D call. This sequence was found in a woman in her thirties or forties with acute COVID-19. The specimen sequenced was PBMCs or T cells enriched from blood (not recorded which). As DNA, the CDR3 is TGCGCCAGCAGCTTGGCCGGGGGCAATCAGCCCCAGCATTTT. Translation gives CASSLAGGNQPQHF.